This entry describes one T cell receptor beta chain. The entry originates in a study of blood T cell repertoires in COVID-19. The method was immunoSEQ multiplex PCR; TCRdb's version includes in-frame clones alone and lacks a portion of them. The sample shows about 50,000 clones, roughly 91% of them seen only once. Germline CDR1 LGHDT, CDR2 YNNKEL (reference sequence). V lost 1 base and J 8 bases, leaving 17 bases between the germline ends. This CDR3 contains 15 residues. The clonotype originates from a human donor in a cohort sampled during active COVID-19. This chain connects TRBV3-1 (or the pseudogene TRBV3-2) to TRBJ1-2; D is possibly TRBD1 (5 bases). The sample comprised peripheral blood. In DNA form, the CDR3 reads TGTGCCAGCAGCCAAGGTCAGGGCGGTTACGGAGGCTACACCTTC. Amino acid sequence: CASSQGQGGYGGYTF.